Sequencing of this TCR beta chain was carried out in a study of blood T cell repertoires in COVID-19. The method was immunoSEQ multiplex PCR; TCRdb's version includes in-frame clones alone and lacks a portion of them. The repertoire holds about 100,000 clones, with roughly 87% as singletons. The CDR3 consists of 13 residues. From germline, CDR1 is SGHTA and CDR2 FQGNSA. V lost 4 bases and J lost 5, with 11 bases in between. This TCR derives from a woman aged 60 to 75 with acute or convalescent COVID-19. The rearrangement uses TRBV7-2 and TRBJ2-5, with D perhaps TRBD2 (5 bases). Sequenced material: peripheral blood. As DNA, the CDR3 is TGTGCCAGCAGCTGGACTTCGGGGGAGACCCAGTACTTC. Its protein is CASSWTSGETQYF.